This TCR beta chain was retrieved from a study of blood T cell repertoires in COVID-19. Study-level background: From the United States, Italy and Spain came samples of acute and convalescent COVID-19.

Sequenced by immunoSEQ multiplex PCR; TCRdb stores in-frame clones only, minus some. The sample holds about 140,000 clones, 79% seen once. Germline CDR1 reads SGHTA; CDR2 reads FQGNSA. This CDR3 is 16 amino acids long. J lost 8 bases, V lost 3 bases, and 7 bases had no gene match. The sample comprised peripheral blood. This TCR came from a man between 60 and 75 years old with acute or convalescent COVID-19. The V and J genes are TRBV7-2 and TRBJ2-1; TRBD2 matches 13 bases. For the CDR3, the DNA is TGTGCCAGCAGCTTCTCGGGACTAGCGGGAAGCTATGAGCAGTTCTTC. Its protein is CASSFSGLAGSYEQFF.